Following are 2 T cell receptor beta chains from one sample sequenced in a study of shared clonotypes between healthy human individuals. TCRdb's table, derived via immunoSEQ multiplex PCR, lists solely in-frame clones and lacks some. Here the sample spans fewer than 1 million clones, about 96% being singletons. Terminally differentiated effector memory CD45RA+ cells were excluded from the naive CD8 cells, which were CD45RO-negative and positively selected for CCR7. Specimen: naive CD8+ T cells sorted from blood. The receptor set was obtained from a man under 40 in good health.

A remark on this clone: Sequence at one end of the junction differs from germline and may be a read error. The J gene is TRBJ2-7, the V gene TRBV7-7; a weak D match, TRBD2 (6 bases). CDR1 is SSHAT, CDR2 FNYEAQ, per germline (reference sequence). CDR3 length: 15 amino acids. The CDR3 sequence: CASSLGVGTPYEQYF. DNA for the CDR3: TGTGCTAGCAGCTTAGGGGTGGGGACTCCTTACGAGCAGTACTTC.

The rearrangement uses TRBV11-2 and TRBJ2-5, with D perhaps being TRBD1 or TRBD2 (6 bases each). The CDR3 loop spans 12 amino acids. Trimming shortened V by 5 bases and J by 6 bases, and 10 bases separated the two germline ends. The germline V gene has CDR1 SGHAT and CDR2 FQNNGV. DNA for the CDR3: TGTGCCAGCAGCCCTGGGGGGCAGACCCAGTACTTC. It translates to CASSPGGQTQYF.